Detailed here is one T cell receptor beta chain. Libraries were prepared by immunoSEQ multiplex PCR; TCRdb keeps only in-frame clonotypes and omits some of them. The data contain about 19,000 clones, just over 85% of them singletons. CDR1 is SEHNR and CDR2 is FQNEAQ in the germline V gene (reference sequence). The CDR3 totals 15 residues. Unmatched junction bases numbered 6, after V lost 5 bases and J lost 4 bases. The sample belongs to a study of T cell changes during pregnancy in multiple sclerosis. The origin of this receptor is a female donor in good health, enrolled as a control in a pregnancy study. The V call is TRBV7-9, the J call TRBJ1-4, with 8 bases fitting TRBD1. Sample: CD8+ T cells from peripheral blood mononuclear cells, taken in the third trimester of pregnancy. The DNA for the CDR3 is TGTGCCAGCAGCCCTCAGGGGGCCGGTAATGAAAAACTGTTTTTT. This gives the protein CASSPQGAGNEKLFF.